The 10 T cell receptor beta chains presented below share a single source sample, sequenced in a study of long-term antiretroviral therapy in people with HIV. immunoSEQ v3.0 was run at survey level. Method: immunoSEQ multiplex PCR; TCRdb's copy keeps in-frame clones and lacks some. The sample includes 15,000 or so clones, roughly 77% of them seen just once. This sample comprised unsorted PBMCs, obtained 3.1 years after starting antiretroviral therapy. The receptors stem from a man aged 40-55 years with HIV.

The V gene is TRBV19, the J gene TRBJ2-7, with 7 bases fitting TRBD1. Per the germline V gene, CDR1 is LNHDA and CDR2 is SQIVND (reference sequence). V shed 6 bases and J 5 bases; nucleotides not matched to a gene: 7. The CDR3 extends over 13 amino acids. As DNA, the CDR3 is TGTGCCAGTAGCCCACAGGGGAATAACGAGCAGTACTTC. Translated, it gives CASSPQGNNEQYF.

V is TRBV5-1 and J is TRBJ1-1, with 9 bases identical to TRBD1. CDR1 and CDR2 from the germline V gene are SGHRS and YFSETQ. This CDR3 is 13 amino acids long. V gave up 6 bases and J gave up 1 base; unmatched junction bases: 1. In DNA form, the CDR3 reads TGCGCCAGCAAGGGACAGGGGAACACTGAAGCTTTCTTT. Its protein product is CASKGQGNTEAFF.

This chain uses TRBV28 with TRBJ1-1; D remains ambiguous. CDR3 length: 12 amino acids. V was trimmed by 1 base and J by 5 bases, leaving 5 bases between them. Germline V CDR1 and CDR2: MDHEN, SYDVKM. The CDR3 loop reads CASSLSRTEAFF. Here the CDR3 DNA reads TGTGCCAGCAGTTTATCAAGGACTGAAGCTTTCTTT.

The chain carries TRBV19 and TRBJ2-1; 10 nucleotides align to TRBD1. CDR1 and CDR2 (germline): LNHDA, SQIVND (reference sequence). The CDR3 is 16 residues long. J lost 8 bases, V lost 9 bases, and 16 bases had no gene match. In DNA form, the CDR3 reads TGTGCCAGCAAATCTAAACCGGGACAGGGGTACGATGAGCAGTTCTTC. It codes for CASKSKPGQGYDEQFF.

J is TRBJ1-1 and V is TRBV7-3, with D tentatively TRBD1 (6 bases). Trimming removed 4 bases at V and 7 bases at J, with 16 bases between. The CDR3 has 14 amino acids. Germline CDR1 and CDR2: SGHTA and FQGTGA. CDR3 protein: CASSSQGSAIEAFF. In nucleotides, the CDR3 is TGTGCCAGCAGCTCCCAGGGGTCCGCTATTGAAGCTTTCTTT.

This clone appeared once. The chain joins TRBV5-1 to TRBJ2-7; TRBD2 matches 14 bases. This CDR3 has 16 residues. From germline, CDR1 is SGHRS and CDR2 YFSETQ. The V gene end was trimmed by 4 bases and the J gene end by 5 bases; junction bases not matched to a gene: 8. CDR3 sequence: CASSKTSGGAVHEQYF. The DNA for the CDR3 is TGCGCCAGCAGCAAGACTAGCGGGGGGGCAGTACACGAGCAGTACTTC.

This clone has just a few counts. The chain combines TRBV27 with TRBJ1-6, with no clear D. Trimming shortened V by 0 bases and J by 14 bases, and 11 bases separated the two germline ends. The CDR3 sequence is 13 residues long. The germline CDR1 and CDR2 sequences are MNHEY and SMNVEV (reference sequence). This chain's CDR3 is CASSLSRLHALHF. CDR3 coding DNA: TGTGCCAGCAGTTTATCCCGCCTACACGCCCTCCACTTT.

A few counts support this clone. The gene calls are TRBV6-5 and TRBJ1-6; 11 nucleotides match TRBD1. The CDR3 runs to 14 residues. V lost 6 bases and J lost 7; bases outside the gene matches: 2. Germline-derived CDR1 and CDR2 are MNHEY and SVGAGI. In DNA form, the CDR3 reads TGTGCCAGCAGGGGGGACAGGGGGAATTCACCCCTCCACTTT. It encodes CASRGDRGNSPLHF.

CDR3 nucleotide sequence: TGTGCCAGCAGCTTAGGGACAGGGTTCAATGAGCAGTTCTTC. It encodes CASSLGTGFNEQFF. The chain combines TRBV7-9 with TRBJ2-1; 8 nucleotides align to TRBD1. The germline gives CDR1 SEHNR, CDR2 FQNEAQ (reference sequence). V lost 1 base, J lost 6 bases, and 2 bases stayed unmatched. The CDR3 runs 14 residues.

The CDR3 sequence: CASSGSGASSYNEQFF. CDR3 nucleotides: TGTGCCAGCAGCGGGTCGGGGGCCAGCTCCTACAATGAGCAGTTCTTC. The gene calls are TRBV9 and TRBJ2-1; possibly TRBD1 or TRBD2 for D (6 bases each). This CDR3 is built from 16 residues. The germline V and J ends were trimmed by 3 bases and 0 bases, with 13 bases remaining between them. Germline CDR1 is SGDLS and CDR2 is YYNGEE.